The 24 T cell receptor beta chains reported below all come from one sample, sequenced in a study of OX40 agonist ivuxolimab in advanced cancers. The repertoire was sequenced with immunoSEQ multiplex PCR; TCRdb's copy has only in-frame clones and lacks some. The profile shows roughly 92,000 clones, about 90% of them singletons. This sample comprised CD4+ or CD8+ T cells sorted from blood, obtained in a trial of the OX40 agonist ivuxolimab. The source of these receptors is an adult with an advanced solid tumor such as melanoma, head and neck, liver or kidney cancer.

The CDR3 bases are TGTGCCAGCAGCACGCCCGGGACACTCTACGAGCAGTACTTC. This translates into CASSTPGTLYEQYF. The V and J genes are TRBV6-6 and TRBJ2-7; D possibly corresponds to TRBD1 (6 bases). Germline CDR1 is MNHNY and CDR2 is SVGAGI (reference sequence). Trimming left V 6 bases short and J 3 bases short, with 15 bases between. The CDR3 covers 14 residues.

The chain couples TRBV27 to TRBJ2-2; 10 bases line up with TRBD2. The germline gives CDR1 MNHEY, CDR2 SMNVEV (reference sequence). V shed 4 bases, J shed 4 bases, and the junction held 3 bases outside the gene matches. The CDR3 has 15 residues. CDR3 protein: CASSSGTSVTGELFF. The CDR3 DNA is TGTGCCAGCAGTTCCGGGACTAGCGTCACCGGGGAGCTGTTTTTT.

In this sample, this clone turned up once. This chain joins TRBV5-8 and TRBJ2-7; TRBD2 is a possible D gene (5 bases). The CDR3 spans 11 residues. CDR1 is SGHTS and CDR2 is YDEGEE in the germline V gene. The V gene lost 6 bases and the J gene lost 2 bases, with 6 bases spanning the gap. DNA for the CDR3: TGTGCCAGCACCGGGGCCTACGAGCAGTACTTC. Protein sequence: CASTGAYEQYF.

The chain has TRBV9 and TRBJ2-5, with D unclear. This CDR3 has 13 residues. Germline CDR1 is SGDLS and CDR2 is YYNGEE. V was shortened by 0 bases and J by 5 bases, with 8 bases between the two germline ends. This CDR3 is CASSVDTWETQYF. In DNA form, the CDR3 reads TGTGCCAGCAGCGTAGATACGTGGGAGACCCAGTACTTC.

The chain is built from TRBV19 and TRBJ2-7; 8 bases align to TRBD2. Germline V gene lookup returns CDR1 LNHDA and CDR2 SQIVND (reference sequence). The CDR3 totals 14 residues. J gave up 4 bases and V 3 bases, and 5 bases lay outside the gene matches. The DNA of the CDR3 is TGTGCCAGTAGTATGGCTAGCGGGCAGTACGAGCAGTACTTC. It codes for CASSMASGQYEQYF.

The rearrangement joins TRBV9 to TRBJ2-5, with TRBD1 as a possible D gene (5 bases). V was pared by 7 bases and J by 0 bases, with 7 bases between. Germline CDR1 is SGDLS and CDR2 is YYNGEE. This CDR3 has 12 residues. The CDR3 loop is CASARDQETQYF. CDR3 in DNA: TGTGCCAGCGCCAGGGACCAAGAGACCCAGTACTTC.

The CDR3 DNA reads as TGTGCCAGCAGCAAACAGGGTGACTATGGCTACACCTTC. This gives the protein CASSKQGDYGYTF. The rearrangement links TRBV7-3 to TRBJ1-2; TRBD1 is a possible D gene (6 bases). The V gene's germline CDR1 is SGHTA and CDR2 FQGTGA. The CDR3 sequence is 13 residues long. The V end lost 5 bases, the J end lost 3 bases, and 10 bases lay between the germline ends.

The V and J genes are TRBV7-9 and TRBJ2-1; D might be TRBD1 or TRBD2, each matching 5 bases. CDR3 length: 15 amino acids. With 4 bases removed from V and 1 base from J, the gap between germline ends came to 11 bases. Germline-derived CDR1 and CDR2 are SEHNR and FQNEAQ (reference sequence). The CDR3: CASSSRDGSYNEQFF. CDR3 in DNA: TGTGCCAGCAGCTCCAGGGACGGATCCTACAATGAGCAGTTCTTC.

This clone has just one count. CDR3: CATSVRVWYEQYF. The DNA for the CDR3 is TGTGCCACCTCCGTTAGGGTTTGGTACGAGCAGTACTTC. The chain links TRBV15 to TRBJ2-7; D not certain. CDR3 length: 13 residues. Germline V gene data show CDR1 as LNHNV and CDR2 as YYDKDF (reference sequence). Trimming stripped 8 bases from V and 4 bases from J, with 15 bases between.

V usage is TRBV5-4 and J usage is TRBJ1-1; 7 bases line up with TRBD1. The CDR3 loop spans 14 amino acids. The V gene end was trimmed by 2 bases and the J gene end by 4 bases; junction bases not matched to a gene: 5. From germline, CDR1 is SGHNT and CDR2 YYREEE (reference sequence). CDR3 sequence: CASSLVQGSTEAFF. The CDR3 bases are TGTGCCAGCAGCTTAGTACAGGGGAGCACTGAAGCTTTCTTT. The complete variable domain, with remaining parts taken from reference TRBV5-4 and TRBJ1-1, reads ETGVTQSPTHLIKTRGQQVTLRCSSQSGHNTVSWYQQALGQGPQFIFQYYREEENGRGNFPPRFSGLQFPNYSSELNVNALELDDSALYLCASSLVQGSTEAFFGQGTRLTVV.

The chain recombines TRBV15 with TRBJ2-7; D not resolved. The CDR3 consists of 11 residues. The V and J ends lost 4 bases and 1 base respectively, with 2 bases between them. The germline V gene encodes CDR1 LNHNV and CDR2 YYDKDF (reference sequence). CDR3 coding DNA: TGTGCCACCAGCACATCCTACGAGCAGTACTTC. It codes for CATSTSYEQYF.

The count of this clone is one. The CDR3 DNA reads as TGTGCCAGCAGCTTAATACACGGAGATGAAGCTTTCTTT. Protein: CASSLIHGDEAFF. The genes are TRBV7-9 and TRBJ1-1; D gene ambiguous. The germline V and J ends were trimmed by 2 bases and 7 bases, with 11 bases remaining between them. The length of the CDR3 is 13 residues. Per the germline V gene, CDR1 is SEHNR and CDR2 is FQNEAQ (reference sequence).

The V call is TRBV5-4, the J call TRBJ2-3; the match to TRBD2 covers 9 bases. Unmatched junction bases numbered 8, after V lost 2 bases and J lost 1 base. The germline V gene has CDR1 SGHNT and CDR2 YYREEE (reference sequence). This CDR3 has 17 residues. The CDR3 reads CASSFVLAGIGTDTQYF. The DNA of the CDR3 is TGTGCCAGCAGCTTTGTCCTAGCGGGGATAGGCACAGATACGCAGTATTTT.

The V and J genes are TRBV27 and TRBJ2-1; maybe TRBD1 (5 bases). The CDR3 consists of 13 residues. CDR1 is MNHEY and CDR2 is SMNVEV in the germline V gene (reference sequence). Trimming took off 4 bases at V and 3 bases at J, with 7 bases between the two ends. DNA for the CDR3: TGTGCCAGCAGTTCCGACAGCTACAATGAGCAGTTCTTC. It translates to CASSSDSYNEQFF.

The chain couples TRBV6-1 to TRBJ2-7, with TRBD1 identical over 7 bases. With V trimmed by 6 bases and J by 0 bases, 5 bases remained unmatched. The CDR3 loop spans 14 amino acids. Germline assignment: CDR1 MNHNS and CDR2 SASEGT. The chain's CDR3 is CASSSGGFSYEQYF. The CDR3 DNA follows: TGTGCCAGCAGCTCAGGGGGTTTCTCCTACGAGCAGTACTTC.

V gene TRBV10-3 combines with J gene TRBJ2-7; D remains unclear. CDR1 is ENHRY and CDR2 is SYGVKD in the germline V gene. V was pared by 0 bases and J by 3 bases, with 9 bases between. The CDR3 totals 14 residues. In DNA, the CDR3 is TGTGCCATCAGTGAGTCGACAATCGACTACGAGCAGTACTTC. Amino acid sequence: CAISESTIDYEQYF.

A single count supports this clone. This CDR3 reads CAIRGELETQYF. In DNA form, the CDR3 reads TGTGCCATCAGGGGGGAGTTGGAGACCCAGTACTTC. The chain couples TRBV10-3 to TRBJ2-5, with D possibly being TRBD1 or TRBD2 (5 bases each). The V gene's germline CDR1 is ENHRY and CDR2 SYGVKD. The CDR3 contains 12 residues. V was trimmed by 6 bases and J by 5 bases, leaving 10 bases between them.

This clone was seen just once. The chain is built from TRBV13 and TRBJ2-7; 9 bases match TRBD2. The J segment lost 4 bases and the V segment lost 4 bases, leaving 5 bases of the junction unmatched. The germline CDR1 and CDR2 sequences are PRHDT and FYEKMQ (reference sequence). The CDR3 loop spans 14 amino acids. Here the CDR3 DNA reads TGTGCCAGCAGCTCGCGGGGGGGGCAGTACGAGCAGTACTTC. Its protein is CASSSRGGQYEQYF.

The chain carries TRBV7-9 and TRBJ1-2; TRBD1 agrees at 8 bases. The germline gives CDR1 SEHNR, CDR2 FQNEAQ (reference sequence). This CDR3 has 15 residues. Trimming at V came to 1 base and at J to 2 bases, leaving 3 bases not matched to a gene. The DNA of the CDR3 is TGTGCCAGCAGCTTAGGACAGGGGCAGAACTATGGCTACACCTTC. It encodes CASSLGQGQNYGYTF.

The genes are TRBV11-3 and TRBJ2-7, with TRBD2 matching over 7 bases. The CDR3 runs to 14 residues. CDR1 is SGHNT and CDR2 is YENEEA in the germline V gene. Unmatched junction bases numbered 7, after V lost 5 bases and J lost 3 bases. The CDR3, as DNA: TGTGCCAGCAGCCCTCGGGGCGGGAGCTACGAGCAGTACTTC. It is translated as CASSPRGGSYEQYF.

The chain is built from TRBV28 and TRBJ1-4; 8 nucleotides align to TRBD1. Germline loops: CDR1 MDHEN, CDR2 SYDVKM. The CDR3 loop spans 16 amino acids. V dropped 6 bases and J dropped 5; count of bases not matched to a gene: 11. This chain's CDR3 is CASSLHRGSTNEKLFF. The CDR3 bases are TGTGCCAGCAGCCTCCACAGGGGGAGTACCAATGAAAAACTGTTTTTT.

This clone was seen only a few times. The chain employs TRBV9 and TRBJ1-2, with D hard to call. The CDR3 runs 14 residues. V dropped 0 bases and J dropped 4 bases, with 10 bases sitting between them. Germline values: CDR1 SGDLS, CDR2 YYNGEE. The CDR3 region has the DNA TGTGCCAGCAGCGTAGGTGACGGCCTCTATGGCTACACCTTC. Protein sequence: CASSVGDGLYGYTF.

CDR3 sequence: CASSIRGQGSQYSNQPQHF. The CDR3 DNA follows: TGTGCCAGTAGTATACGAGGACAGGGCTCCCAGTATAGCAATCAGCCCCAGCATTTT. The rearrangement links TRBV19 to TRBJ1-5, with 8 bases fitting TRBD1. With 2 bases clipped from V and 0 bases from J, the junction kept 12 bases outside the gene matches. Germline CDR1 LNHDA, CDR2 SQIVND (reference sequence). There are 19 residues in the CDR3.

J is TRBJ1-1 and V is TRBV11-3; D is ambiguous. V lost 5 bases, J lost 5 bases, and 15 bases lay in between. The CDR3 extends over 14 amino acids. CDR1 and CDR2 from the germline V gene are SGHNT and YENEEA. CDR3 in DNA: TGTGCCAGCAGCCGATTCGAGGGCGCGACTGAAGCTTTCTTT. Translated, it gives CASSRFEGATEAFF.